The 32 T cell receptor beta chains in this list originate from one sample, sequenced in a study of blood T cell repertoires in COVID-19 (dated by TCRdb to 2020 to 2022). Library prep was done by the immunoSEQ multiplex PCR assay. Imported from immuneACCESS, the table was reduced by TCRdb to in-frame sequences with V and J called. These copies leave out some clones; in studies compared against another copy, an unresolved V gene accounts for under half, and the cause of the remainder is not known. The sample table holds hundreds of thousands of clones, of which roughly 80% were seen once. The ten biggest clones cover 4.7% of the sample. Sequences were obtained from peripheral blood. The receptors shown here come from a woman aged 70-85 years with acute or convalescent COVID-19.

The chain recombines TRBV27 with TRBJ1-6, with D uncertain. Germline CDR1 and CDR2: MNHEY and SMNVEV (reference sequence). V dropped 0 bases and J dropped 0 bases, with 6 bases sitting between them. The CDR3 contains 16 residues. In nucleotides, the CDR3 is TGTGCCAGCAGTTTATCCACGGGCTCCTATAATTCACCCCTCCACTTT. Its protein product is CASSLSTGSYNSPLHF.

This clone was recorded only once. The chain links TRBV4-2 to TRBJ2-7; D remains ambiguous. The CDR3 sequence is 13 residues long. Germline V lookup: CDR1 LGHNA, CDR2 YNFKEQ. CDR3 protein: CASSTGVAYEQYF. The CDR3 region has the DNA TGTGCTAGTTCGACTGGAGTAGCCTACGAGCAGTACTTC.

V is TRBV5-1 and J is TRBJ1-1; weak D call: TRBD1 (5 bases). Germline V gene lookup returns CDR1 SGHRS and CDR2 YFSETQ. Trimming shortened V by 4 bases and J by 0 bases, and 19 bases separated the two germline ends. The CDR3 has 17 residues. The DNA of the CDR3 is TGCGCCAGCAGCGACACCAAAGGGGCCTTTATGAACACTGAAGCTTTCTTT. Protein sequence: CASSDTKGAFMNTEAFF.

The chain has TRBV28 and TRBJ1-6; D gene uncertain. V shed 8 bases and J shed 4 bases, with 6 bases lying between them. Germline-derived CDR1 and CDR2 are MDHEN and SYDVKM. CDR3 length: 12 amino acids. Written as DNA, the CDR3 is TGTGCCAGCTCGGGTTATAATTCACCCCTCCACTTT. This encodes CASSGYNSPLHF.

This sequence joins TRBV12-3 or TRBV12-4 and TRBJ2-7, with a tentative D call TRBD2 (6 bases). The length of the CDR3 is 13 residues. Trimming took 6 bases from V and 3 from J, leaving 12 bases between them. CDR3 bases: TGTGCCAGCAGCTATGGGACTCGCTACGAGCAGTACTTC. Residues: CASSYGTRYEQYF.

The CDR3 DNA is TGTGCCAGCAGCCCGACTAGCGGTTGGGAGCAGTACTTC. Its protein is CASSPTSGWEQYF. V is TRBV3-1 (or the pseudogene TRBV3-2) and J is TRBJ2-7; 9 bases are shared with TRBD2. V trimming: 4 bases; J trimming: 7 bases; junction bases outside the gene matches: 5. Germline CDR1 and CDR2: LGHDT and YNNKEL (reference sequence). The CDR3 length is 13 residues.

This rearrangement joins TRBV7-2 to TRBJ1-6, with 9 nucleotides matching TRBD1. V was pared by 4 bases and J by 7 bases, with 2 bases of the junction left unmatched. The CDR3 loop spans 14 amino acids. Germline V gene sequence: CDR1 SGHTA, CDR2 FQGNSA. The CDR3 spells CASSSGTGNSPLHF. DNA of the CDR3: TGTGCCAGCAGCTCCGGGACAGGGAATTCACCCCTCCACTTT.

The chain joins TRBV27 to TRBJ1-1, with TRBD1 matching 7 bases. Per the germline V gene, CDR1 is MNHEY and CDR2 is SMNVEV (reference sequence). There are 16 residues in the CDR3. J gave up 1 base and V 3 bases, and 8 bases lay outside the gene matches. CDR3 region: CASSFQGGSTNTEAFF. For the CDR3, the DNA is TGTGCCAGCAGTTTTCAGGGGGGAAGTACGAACACTGAAGCTTTCTTT.

This chain joins TRBV7-8 and TRBJ1-2; D gene unclear. The CDR3 has 13 amino acids. The germline V and J ends were trimmed by 6 bases and 2 bases, with 10 bases remaining between them. The V gene's germline CDR1 is SGHVS and CDR2 FQNEAQ. CDR3 amino acids: CASSYRHNYGYTF. DNA for the CDR3: TGTGCCAGCAGTTACAGACACAACTATGGCTACACCTTC.

The rearrangement uses TRBV5-4 and TRBJ1-1; 11 bases match TRBD1. CDR1 is SGHNT and CDR2 is YYREEE in the germline V gene (reference sequence). V trimming: 3 bases; J trimming: 6 bases; junction bases outside the gene matches: 13. The CDR3 length is 17 residues. The CDR3 spells CASSSDRGRGDTAEAFF. The CDR3 DNA sequence: TGTGCCAGCAGCTCGGACAGGGGGCGCGGGGATACCGCTGAAGCTTTCTTT.

About this clone itself: One end of the junction does not line up with germline, which may come from a read error. V is TRBV9 and J is TRBJ1-5; D gene ambiguous. The CDR3 length is 14 residues. CDR1 is SGDLS and CDR2 is YYNGEE in the germline V gene. This chain's CDR3 is CASSVGASSQPQHF. In nucleotides, the CDR3 is TGTGCCAGCAGCGTAGGGGCGAGCAGTCAGCCCCAGCATTTT.

Written as DNA, the CDR3 is TGTGCCAGCAGTTACTCGAGACAGGGGGGAGGTGGCTACACCTTC. Its protein is CASSYSRQGGGGYTF. V usage is TRBV6-5 and J usage is TRBJ1-2, with 9 positions matching TRBD1. The CDR3 runs to 15 residues. V gave up 0 bases and J gave up 7 bases; unmatched junction bases: 6. Per germline, CDR1 MNHEY and CDR2 SVGAGI.

The rearrangement joins TRBV4-3 to TRBJ1-1; no clear D gene. Germline CDR1 LGHNA, CDR2 YSLEER. V was clipped by 0 bases and J by 4 bases, with 18 bases between them. CDR3 length: 17 amino acids. This CDR3 reads CASSQERGNRRVTEAFF. The CDR3 DNA reads as TGCGCCAGCAGCCAAGAGCGAGGGAACAGAAGGGTCACTGAAGCTTTCTTT.

V usage is TRBV6-5 and J usage is TRBJ2-7; perhaps TRBD2 as D (7 bases). Germline-derived CDR1 and CDR2 are MNHEY and SVGAGI. This CDR3 contains 15 residues. The V end lost 7 bases, the J end lost 0 bases, and 16 bases lay between the germline ends. The CDR3 region is CASTLGGGFSYEQYF. The CDR3 coding sequence is TGTGCCAGCACACTGGGCGGGGGCTTCTCCTACGAGCAGTACTTC.

The chain employs TRBV24-1 and TRBJ1-3; the D is unclear. The CDR3 length is 17 residues. V shed 0 bases and J shed 0 bases, with 11 bases lying between them. Per germline, CDR1 KGHDR and CDR2 SFDVKD. CDR3 sequence: CATSDLRQAFSGNTIYF. The CDR3 coding sequence is TGTGCCACCAGTGATTTGCGGCAGGCTTTCTCTGGAAACACCATATATTTT.

This chain uses TRBV12-3 or TRBV12-4 with TRBJ1-2; the D gene is possibly TRBD1 (5 bases). This CDR3 contains 13 residues. The ends were cut back, 3 bases at V and 4 bases at J, with 9 bases in the middle. In nucleotides, the CDR3 is TGTGCCAGCAGTTTCTACAGGCCCTATGGCTACACCTTC. This gives the protein CASSFYRPYGYTF.

The sample holds a few counts of this clone. The gene calls are TRBV5-1 and TRBJ2-7; no clear D. CDR3 length: 13 amino acids. Germline CDR1 reads SGHRS; CDR2 reads YFSETQ. V was pared by 5 bases and J by 2 bases, with 11 bases between. The CDR3 nucleotides read TGCGCCAGCAGGAAGATAGAGGCCTACGAGCAGTACTTC. Translated: CASRKIEAYEQYF.

The V call is TRBV5-1, the J call TRBJ1-3; weak D call: TRBD1 (6 bases). V lost 4 bases to trimming and J lost 0 bases, with 11 bases between them. Germline CDR1 is SGHRS and CDR2 is YFSETQ. There are 15 residues in the CDR3. Here the CDR3 reads CASSIGQSSGNTIYF. The CDR3 DNA sequence: TGCGCCAGCAGCATCGGACAGAGCTCTGGAAACACCATATATTTT.

This chain uses TRBV5-1 with TRBJ1-5; D possibly corresponds to TRBD1 (6 bases). Trimming cost V 0 bases and J 6 bases, with 10 bases left between them. The CDR3 length is 14 residues. Germline V CDR1 and CDR2: SGHRS, YFSETQ. CDR3 nucleotides: TGCGCCAGCAGCTTGGACCTAGGGGGTCAGCCCCAGCATTTT. Its translation is CASSLDLGGQPQHF.

J is TRBJ1-4 and V is TRBV29-1; D gene uncertain. Germline assignment: CDR1 SQVTM and CDR2 ANQGSEA. CDR3 length equals 12 residues. The V gene lost 2 bases and the J gene lost 3 bases, with 4 bases spanning the gap. The CDR3 loop reads CSVESSNEKLFF. CDR3 DNA: TGCAGCGTTGAATCCTCTAATGAAAAACTGTTTTTT. The full variable domain, with the rest looked up from reference TRBV29-1 and TRBJ1-4, is SAVISQKPSRDICQRGTSLTIQCQVDSQVTMMFWYRQQPGQSLTLIATANQGSEATYESGFVIDKFPISRPNLTFSTLTVSNMSPEDSSIYLCSVESSNEKLFFGSGTQLSVL.

This chain connects TRBV20-1 to TRBJ1-1, with 11 bases that match TRBD1. Unmatched junction bases numbered 3, after V lost 3 bases and J lost 3 bases. CDR1 and CDR2 (germline): DFQATT, SNEGSKA (reference sequence). The length of the CDR3 is 14 residues. CDR3 DNA sequence: TGCAGTGCTAGTGGACAGGGGGCCTACACTGAAGCTTTCTTT. Translating gives CSASGQGAYTEAFF.

The chain carries TRBV10-2 and TRBJ2-1; 7 bases align to TRBD2. This CDR3 comprises 15 residues. Germline CDR1 WSHSY, CDR2 SAAADI. The V gene end was trimmed by 3 bases and the J gene end by 4 bases; junction bases not matched to a gene: 6. CDR3 amino acids: CASSDGRSGYNEQFF. CDR3 in DNA: TGCGCCAGCAGTGACGGGAGGTCGGGTTACAATGAGCAGTTCTTC.

This chain uses TRBV7-8 with TRBJ1-2; tentatively, D is TRBD1 (5 bases). Per germline, CDR1 SGHVS and CDR2 FQNEAQ. The V and J ends lost 4 bases and 4 bases respectively, with 10 bases between them. This CDR3 comprises 13 residues. DNA of the CDR3: TGTGCCAGCAGCTCGGACAAATTCTATGGCTACACCTTC. Its protein product is CASSSDKFYGYTF.

The V gene is TRBV12-3 or TRBV12-4, the J gene TRBJ1-1; D possibly corresponds to TRBD1 (6 bases). This CDR3 spans 13 amino acids. Trimming cost V 2 bases and J 6 bases, with 10 bases left between them. CDR3 nucleotide sequence: TGTGCCAGCAGTTTATCAGGGGAAGCTGAAGCTTTCTTT. This encodes CASSLSGEAEAFF.

CDR3 coding DNA: TGTGCCAGCAGCCCTCGACTAGCGGGGGGGATTGGCAATGAGCAGTTCTTC. Translation gives CASSPRLAGGIGNEQFF. The chain couples TRBV7-2 to TRBJ2-1; the match to TRBD2 covers 14 bases. J was trimmed by 6 bases and V by 5 bases; bases with no gene match: 9. This CDR3 contains 17 residues. Germline V CDR1 and CDR2: SGHTA, FQGNSA.

This clone turned up a few times. This chain uses TRBV6-6 with TRBJ1-2; D uncertain. The CDR3 runs 13 residues. The V gene's germline CDR1 is MNHNY and CDR2 SVGAGI (reference sequence). Trimming pared 8 bases from V and 6 bases from J, leaving 16 bases between. The CDR3 is CASLGAVRNGYTF. The CDR3 DNA sequence: TGTGCCAGCCTTGGCGCGGTCCGGAATGGCTACACCTTC.

The gene calls are TRBV16 and TRBJ2-6, with D hard to call. Germline lookup yields CDR1 KGHSY and CDR2 FQNENV. Trimming pared 2 bases from V and 3 bases from J, leaving 8 bases between. The CDR3 is 15 amino acids. In DNA, the CDR3 is TGTGCCAGCAGCCAAAATCAAATTGGGGCCAACGTCCTGACTTTC. It is translated as CASSQNQIGANVLTF.

With respect to this clone: A read error may account for a junction end that differs from germline. V is TRBV6-5 and J is TRBJ1-2; TRBD1 is a possible D gene (5 bases). Germline V gene data show CDR1 as MNHEY and CDR2 as SVGAGI. The CDR3 sequence is 15 residues long. CDR3 nucleotides: TGTGCCAGCAGTGACTCAGGTGGGGCAGGGAATGGCTACACCTTC. Translating it yields CASSDSGGAGNGYTF.

This sequence joins TRBV5-1 and TRBJ2-7; 11 bases agree with TRBD1. This CDR3 region has 14 residues. V shed 4 bases, J shed 2 bases, and the junction held 2 bases outside the gene matches. From germline, CDR1 is SGHRS and CDR2 YFSETQ. The CDR3, as DNA: TGCGCCAGCAGCGGGGGACAGGGGGCCTACGAGCAGTACTTC. This sequence encodes CASSGGQGAYEQYF.

The chain recombines TRBV5-1 with TRBJ2-7; the D gene is possibly TRBD1 (5 bases). CDR1 and CDR2 (germline): SGHRS, YFSETQ. V was shortened by 4 bases and J by 5 bases, with 10 bases between the two germline ends. This CDR3 is 12 amino acids long. CDR3 amino acids: CASSPGFHEQYF. Here the CDR3 DNA reads TGCGCCAGCAGCCCAGGGTTCCACGAGCAGTACTTC.

J is TRBJ1-2 and V is TRBV21-1. TRBV21-1 is recorded as a pseudogene. The length of the CDR3 is 12 residues. This CDR3 reads CASSKTYYGYTF. CDR3 nucleotides: TGTGCCAGCAGCAAGACTTACTATGGCTACACCTTC.

The chain carries TRBV7-8 and TRBJ1-5, with D uncertain. Germline CDR1 is SGHVS and CDR2 is FQNEAQ. The V and J ends lost 5 bases and 0 bases respectively, with 17 bases between them. The CDR3 consists of 17 residues. The CDR3 spells CASSPTPGSYSNQPQHF. The DNA for the CDR3 is TGTGCCAGCAGCCCGACCCCCGGGAGCTATAGCAATCAGCCCCAGCATTTT.